The next 25 T cell receptor beta chains were all read from a single sample in a study of T cell responses to AZD1222 COVID-19 vaccine. Data came from immunoSEQ multiplex PCR; TCRdb stores just in-frame clones and leaves some out. The sample gives about 72,000 clones, around nine tenths of which show up once; about 24% is in the top ten. Material: peripheral blood, obtained on day 0 of AZD1222 vaccination. Source of these receptors: an adult in good health.

The chain recombines TRBV18 with TRBJ1-5, with 7 bases matching TRBD1. CDR1 and CDR2 from the germline V gene are KGHSH and LQKENI. This CDR3 contains 17 residues. J lost 3 bases, V lost 5 bases, and 13 bases had no gene match. For the CDR3, the DNA is TGTGCCAGCTCAGCCTCGTGGGGGGACAGCTTCAATCAGCCCCAGCATTTT. Residues: CASSASWGDSFNQPQHF.

The chain has TRBV7-3 and TRBJ2-2, with no clear D. Trimming left V 2 bases short and J 1 base short, with 5 bases between. CDR3 length equals 14 residues. Germline V lookup: CDR1 SGHTA, CDR2 FQGTGA. The CDR3 loop is CASSLAQNTGELFF. The CDR3 coding sequence is TGTGCCAGCAGCTTAGCACAGAACACCGGGGAGCTGTTTTTT.

V is TRBV5-1 and J is TRBJ1-2, with TRBD1 identical over 8 bases. Germline-derived CDR1 and CDR2 are SGHRS and YFSETQ. The CDR3 is made up of 14 amino acids. The V and J ends lost 4 bases and 5 bases, in that order; junction bases with no gene match: 7. In nucleotides, the CDR3 is TGCGCCAGCAGCCTCCCGACAGGGGTGTATGGCTACACCTTC. Amino acid sequence: CASSLPTGVYGYTF. Variable domain in full (rest from reference TRBV5-1 and TRBJ1-2): KAGVTQTPRYLIKTRGQQVTLSCSPISGHRSVSWYQQTPGQGLQFLFEYFSETQRNKGNFPGRFSGRQFSNSRSEMNVSTLELGDSALYLCASSLPTGVYGYTFGSGTRLTVV.

This chain connects TRBV6-5 to TRBJ1-2; D call uncertain. Trimming shortened V by 6 bases and J by 8 bases, and 16 bases separated the two germline ends. The CDR3 is made up of 13 amino acids. Germline CDR1 is MNHEY and CDR2 is SVGAGI. CDR3 residues: CASSDGMSFGYTF. The CDR3 region has the DNA TGTGCCAGCAGCGACGGTATGTCTTTCGGCTACACCTTC.

The V and J genes are TRBV5-1 and TRBJ2-5, with D hard to call. Trimming cost V 4 bases and J 2 bases, with 9 bases left between them. CDR1 is SGHRS, CDR2 YFSETQ, per germline. This CDR3 comprises 13 residues. The DNA of the CDR3 is TGCGCCAGCAGCCTCGGCCGACAAGAGACCCAGTACTTC. It codes for CASSLGRQETQYF.

This chain links TRBV7-3 with TRBJ1-1, with D uncertain. CDR3 size: 15 residues. The germline gives CDR1 SGHTA, CDR2 FQGTGA. V lost 5 bases to trimming and J lost 6 bases, with 19 bases between them. The CDR3 is CASSINVGGGAEAFF. The CDR3 DNA reads TGTGCCAGCAGCATTAATGTGGGTGGTGGCGCTGAAGCTTTCTTT.

The rearrangement links TRBV25-1 to TRBJ1-2, with a possible D match to TRBD1 (5 bases). Germline CDR1 and CDR2: MGHDK and SYGVNS. With 2 bases removed from V and 7 bases from J, the gap between germline ends came to 14 bases. The CDR3 contains 14 residues. The CDR3 sequence is CASSEGPSGAGYTF. CDR3 nucleotides: TGTGCCAGCAGTGAAGGGCCTTCCGGGGCTGGCTACACCTTC.

The V call is TRBV7-3, the J call TRBJ2-3; TRBD2 matches at 8 bases. Germline CDR1 is SGHTA and CDR2 is FQGTGA. Trimming cost V 6 bases and J 0 bases; bases outside gene matches: 5. The CDR3 length is 15 residues. This CDR3 reads CASSKTGGSTDTQYF. The CDR3 DNA reads TGTGCCAGCAGTAAAACGGGGGGGAGCACAGATACGCAGTATTTT.

A single count supports this clone. The chain uses TRBV30 and TRBJ1-2; D call uncertain. Germline CDR1 and CDR2: GTSNPN and SVGIG (reference sequence). The CDR3 loop spans 13 amino acids. Trimming shortened V by 4 bases and J by 2 bases, and 11 bases separated the two germline ends. CDR3 nucleotides: TGTGCCTGGACGTACGGCAAAAACTATGGCTACACCTTC. Translating gives CAWTYGKNYGYTF.

The chain has TRBV21-1 and TRBJ1-2; the table calls TRBD1, which could not be checked here. TRBV21-1 is a documented pseudogene. CDR3 length: 13 amino acids. CDR3 amino acids: CASTDRGWGGYTF. The CDR3 DNA follows: TGTGCCAGCACCGACAGGGGTTGGGGAGGCTACACCTTC.

This rearrangement joins TRBV30 to TRBJ2-7, with D unclear. Trimming removed 0 bases at V and 5 bases at J, with 5 bases between. Germline V gene data show CDR1 as GTSNPN and CDR2 as SVGIG (reference sequence). This CDR3 has 11 amino acids. CDR3 DNA sequence: TGTGCCTGGAGTGTCGGAGACGAGCAGTACTTC. Protein: CAWSVGDEQYF. Complete variable domain (other parts from reference TRBV30 and TRBJ2-7): SQTIHQWPATLVQPVGSPLSLECTVEGTSNPNLYWYRQAAGRGLQLLFYSVGIGQISSEVPQNLSASRPQDRQFILSSKKLLLSDSGFYLCAWSVGDEQYFGPGTRLTVT.

This chain links TRBV27 with TRBJ2-5, with 8 bases matching TRBD2. This CDR3 contains 18 residues. The V gene end was trimmed by 1 base and the J gene end by 1 base; junction bases not matched to a gene: 11. Germline-derived CDR1 and CDR2 are MNHEY and SMNVEV (reference sequence). The CDR3 coding sequence is TGTGCCAGCAGTTTATACGGGGGGGCAATGTCGGGCCAAGAGACCCAGTACTTC. Its protein product is CASSLYGGAMSGQETQYF.

The chain has TRBV28 and TRBJ1-1, with 8 positions matching TRBD1. V shed 10 bases and J 1 base; nucleotides not matched to a gene: 8. This CDR3 has 14 amino acids. The germline V gene has CDR1 MDHEN and CDR2 SYDVKM. Here the CDR3 reads CAIRPGQENTEAFF. The DNA for the CDR3 is TGTGCCATCCGACCGGGACAGGAGAACACTGAAGCTTTCTTT.

The CDR3 is CASSSGDQPQHF. The CDR3 DNA sequence: TGTGCCAGCAGCTCCGGGGATCAGCCCCAGCATTTT. The chain employs TRBV6-5 and TRBJ1-5; D call uncertain. The CDR3 spans 12 residues. Trimming shortened V by 6 bases and J by 5 bases, and 8 bases separated the two germline ends. Germline CDR1 and CDR2: MNHEY and SVGAGI.

The chain recombines TRBV2 with TRBJ2-7; 7 bases are a match to TRBD2. Trimming at V came to 3 bases and at J to 0 bases, leaving 5 bases not matched to a gene. CDR1 and CDR2 from the germline V gene are SNHLY and FYNNEI. The CDR3 consists of 15 residues. CDR3 coding DNA: TGTGCCAGCAGTGACTCCGGGACTATCTCCTACGAGCAGTACTTC. Translation gives CASSDSGTISYEQYF.

The J gene is TRBJ1-1, the V gene TRBV18; D remains unclear. The CDR3 contains 13 residues. Germline V CDR1 and CDR2: KGHSH, LQKENI. V lost 3 bases and J lost 3, with 8 bases in between. CDR3 nucleotides: TGTGCCAGCTCACCGAGTGGAGACACTGAAGCTTTCTTT. Translation: CASSPSGDTEAFF.

This clone was picked up one time. The chain combines TRBV2 with TRBJ1-2; D gene ambiguous. The CDR3 sequence is 11 residues long. V lost 6 bases, J lost 10 bases, and 12 bases lay in between. In germline, CDR1 is SNHLY, CDR2 FYNNEI. The CDR3, as DNA: TGTGCCAGCAGGGGGTTCGTTGACTACACCTTC. It specifies CASRGFVDYTF.

This clone turned up a few times. The chain combines TRBV25-1 with TRBJ2-5; 7 bases line up with TRBD1. The junction had 7 bases not matched to a gene; V was cut back by 7 bases and J by 5 bases. This CDR3 has 13 amino acids. CDR1 MGHDK and CDR2 SYGVNS come from the germline V gene. The CDR3 DNA is TGTGCCAGCAACCGACAGGGAAGGGAGACCCAGTACTTC. The encoded protein is CASNRQGRETQYF.

The rearrangement links TRBV5-6 to TRBJ1-2; D is undetermined. This CDR3 comprises 14 residues. Trimming removed 0 bases at V and 4 bases at J, with 10 bases between. Germline assignment: CDR1 SGHDT and CDR2 YYEEEE. The CDR3 sequence is CASSLDLRTYGYTF. The CDR3 region has the DNA TGTGCCAGCAGCTTGGACTTAAGGACCTATGGCTACACCTTC.

The chain recombines TRBV30 with TRBJ1-2; a possible D gene is TRBD1 (5 bases). The V gene's germline CDR1 is GTSNPN and CDR2 SVGIG (reference sequence). There are 12 residues in the CDR3. DNA of the CDR3: TGTGCTACGAGCAGGGCCAACTATGGCTACACCTTC. Translation gives CATSRANYGYTF. Together with reference TRBV30 and TRBJ1-2, the CDR3 gives the full variable domain: SQTIHQWPATLVQPVGSPLSLECTVEGTSNPNLYWYRQAAGRGLQLLFYSVGIGQISSEVPQNLSASRPQDRQFILSSKKLLLSDSGFYLCATSRANYGYTFGSGTRLTVV.

The V and J genes are TRBV6-1 and TRBJ2-7; no clear D gene. Between the trimmed V and J ends, which lost 1 base and 9 bases, there was a span of 16 bases. The CDR3 runs 14 residues. Germline loops: CDR1 MNHNS, CDR2 SASEGT. CDR3 sequence (DNA): TGTGCCAGCAGTGAAGGGGTTTCCTGGGGAATGCAGTACTTC. Amino acid sequence: CASSEGVSWGMQYF.

The chain is built from TRBV11-2 and TRBJ2-1, with a possible D match to TRBD1 (5 bases). The CDR3 contains 16 residues. Trimming pared 5 bases from V and 0 bases from J, leaving 14 bases between. From germline, CDR1 is SGHAT and CDR2 FQNNGV. CDR3 protein: CASSREGDSSYNEQFF. The CDR3 region has the DNA TGTGCCAGCAGCCGAGAAGGGGATAGCTCCTACAATGAGCAGTTCTTC.

The rearrangement links TRBV6-6 to TRBJ2-4, with D unclear. Germline V lookup: CDR1 MNHNY, CDR2 SVGAGI (reference sequence). The CDR3 covers 16 residues. V was clipped by 3 bases and J by 3 bases, with 15 bases between them. This CDR3 is CASSYSLVVGKNIQYF. In DNA form, the CDR3 reads TGTGCCAGCAGTTATTCATTGGTTGTTGGCAAAAACATTCAGTACTTC.

This clone was seen only a few times. The chain combines TRBV7-2 with TRBJ1-3; D gene ambiguous. The CDR3 runs to 13 residues. V lost 5 bases and J lost 4, with 9 bases in between. Looked up from germline, CDR1 is SGHTA and CDR2 is FQGNSA. For the CDR3, the DNA is TGTGCCAGCAGCACACAACAGGGAAACACCATATATTTT. Translated, it gives CASSTQQGNTIYF.

This clone was detected only once. The V call is TRBV11-3, the J call TRBJ1-5, with 8 bases identical to TRBD1. V was clipped by 10 bases and J by 7 bases; unmatched bases: 9. In germline, CDR1 is SGHNT, CDR2 YENEEA. The CDR3 sequence is 13 residues long. The CDR3 DNA sequence: TGTGCCACCTACAGGGGGTGGGGGCAGCCCCAGCATTTT. Amino acid sequence: CATYRGWGQPQHF.